Presented here are 12 T cell receptor beta chains from one specimen sequenced in a study of blood T cell repertoires in COVID-19. The data were produced by immunoSEQ multiplex PCR, yet TCRdb's version contains in-frame clones alone and is incomplete. The sample holds approximately 240,000 clones; 75% to 90% are singletons and the top ten take about 3.5%. Sample: PBMCs or T cells enriched from blood (not recorded which). Receptors originate from a woman aged 18-30 years in a cohort exposed to, infected with or recovered from COVID-19 (not recorded which).

The count of this clone is one. The chain uses TRBV7-9 and TRBJ1-3, with unresolved D. CDR1 is SEHNR and CDR2 is FQNEAQ in the germline V gene (reference sequence). V was pared by 2 bases and J by 3 bases, with 8 bases between. This CDR3 contains 14 residues. The chain's CDR3 is CASSLFGGGNTIYF. CDR3 nucleotides: TGTGCCAGCAGCTTATTCGGCGGTGGAAACACCATATATTTT.

The CDR3 coding sequence is TGCGCCAGCAGCCGGGCCGGGACTAGCGGGGGCCACTCCTACAATGAGCAGTTCTTC. Translation: CASSRAGTSGGHSYNEQFF. The rearrangement links TRBV4-1 to TRBJ2-1, with 14 bases matching TRBD2. The J segment lost 0 bases and the V segment lost 4 bases, leaving 8 bases of the junction unmatched. Germline CDR1 is MGHRA and CDR2 is YSYEKL. The CDR3 contains 19 residues.

The gene calls are TRBV18 and TRBJ1-6, with 11 bases lining up with TRBD1. With V trimmed by 3 bases and J by 10 bases, 2 bases remained unmatched. The CDR3 is 14 amino acids. Looked up from germline, CDR1 is KGHSH and CDR2 is LQKENI. The CDR3 nucleotides read TGTGCCAGCTCACCGGGACAGGGGGGCTCACCCCTCCACTTT. This encodes CASSPGQGGSPLHF.

The V call is TRBV28, the J call TRBJ2-7; tentative D call: TRBD2 (5 bases). The CDR3 runs 15 residues. Germline values: CDR1 MDHEN, CDR2 SYDVKM. V dropped 3 bases and J dropped 5 bases, with 17 bases sitting between them. CDR3: CASSFGTGNLNEQYF. Here the CDR3 DNA reads TGTGCCAGCAGTTTCGGAACCGGGAACCTAAACGAGCAGTACTTC.

The chain recombines TRBV11-2 with TRBJ1-3; unclear D gene. CDR3 length: 12 amino acids. With 5 bases removed from V and 6 bases from J, the gap between germline ends came to 8 bases. Germline V lookup: CDR1 SGHAT, CDR2 FQNNGV. The CDR3 region is CASSPPVNTIYF. In DNA, the CDR3 is TGTGCCAGCAGCCCCCCGGTAAACACCATATATTTT.

The rearrangement joins TRBV24-1 to TRBJ2-1; TRBD2 might be the D (5 bases). V shed 3 bases and J shed 4 bases, with 21 bases lying between them. The CDR3 consists of 18 residues. CDR1 is KGHDR, CDR2 SFDVKD, per germline. This chain's CDR3 is CATSDHGSVGGTYNEQFF. DNA for the CDR3: TGTGCCACCAGTGATCATGGGTCAGTCGGAGGTACGTACAATGAGCAGTTCTTC.

CDR3 in DNA: TGTGCTAGTGGTTTGGGACTCTGGGAGACTGAAGCTTTCTTT. Translated: CASGLGLWETEAFF. V and J are TRBV12-5 and TRBJ1-1; D uncertain. The V end was cut by 1 base, the J end by 5 bases, with 11 bases between. The CDR3 is 14 residues long. The germline V gene has CDR1 LGHNT and CDR2 FRNRAP. Full variable domain (outside the CDR3, taken from reference TRBV12-5 and TRBJ1-1): DARVTQTPRHKVTEMGQEVTMRCQPILGHNTVFWYRQTMMQGLELLAYFRNRAPLDDSGMPKDRFSAEMPDATLATLKIQPSEPRDSAVYFCASGLGLWETEAFFGQGTRLTVV.

This chain's CDR3 is CASSSQGPEAFF. The CDR3 coding sequence is TGTGCCAGCAGCTCACAGGGTCCTGAAGCTTTCTTT. The rearrangement uses TRBV7-9 and TRBJ1-1; TRBD1 might be the D (6 bases). Germline V CDR1 and CDR2: SEHNR, FQNEAQ (reference sequence). This CDR3 is 12 amino acids long. V was trimmed by 4 bases and J by 6 bases, leaving 9 bases between them.

The chain joins TRBV5-1 to TRBJ2-7, with 9 bases identical to TRBD2. J lost 5 bases, V lost 8 bases, and 8 bases had no gene match. The CDR3 has 13 residues. Per the germline V gene, CDR1 is SGHRS and CDR2 is YFSETQ. The DNA for the CDR3 is TGCGCCAGTTACGATACTAGCGGGCACGAGCAGTACTTC. Protein sequence: CASYDTSGHEQYF.

The chain uses TRBV12-5 and TRBJ1-2, with a weak D call TRBD1 (6 bases). Trimming took off 6 bases at V and 8 bases at J, with 28 bases between the two ends. The length of the CDR3 is 17 residues. Germline V gene sequence: CDR1 LGHNT, CDR2 FRNRAP. The CDR3 protein is CASGPAYGTFAFDGYTF. Written as DNA, the CDR3 is TGTGCTAGTGGGCCCGCTTACGGGACATTCGCCTTTGACGGCTACACCTTC.

This chain joins TRBV29-1 and TRBJ2-5; tentatively, D is TRBD1 (6 bases). V lost 2 bases, J lost 5 bases, and 6 bases lay in between. The CDR3 is 11 amino acids. Germline CDR1 reads SQVTM; CDR2 reads ANQGSEA. In DNA form, the CDR3 reads TGCAGCGTTGAAAGGGGGGAGACCCAGTACTTC. Translated, it gives CSVERGETQYF.

The J gene is TRBJ2-7, the V gene TRBV19, with D possibly being TRBD2 (6 bases). This CDR3 has 13 residues. Trimming left V 9 bases short and J 3 bases short, with 15 bases between. CDR1 is LNHDA, CDR2 SQIVND, per germline (reference sequence). CDR3: CASRGKGDYEQYF. In nucleotides, the CDR3 is TGTGCCAGCCGGGGGAAAGGGGACTACGAGCAGTACTTC.